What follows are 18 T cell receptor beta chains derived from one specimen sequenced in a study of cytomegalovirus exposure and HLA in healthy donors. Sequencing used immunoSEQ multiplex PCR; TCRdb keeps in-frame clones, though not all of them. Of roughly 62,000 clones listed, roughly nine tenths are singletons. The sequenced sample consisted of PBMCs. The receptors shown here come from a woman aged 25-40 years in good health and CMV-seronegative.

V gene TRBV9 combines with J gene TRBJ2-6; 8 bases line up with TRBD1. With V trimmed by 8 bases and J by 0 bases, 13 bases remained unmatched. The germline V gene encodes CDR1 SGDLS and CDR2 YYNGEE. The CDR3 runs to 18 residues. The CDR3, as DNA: TGTGCCAGGAAATCTTGGACAGGGAAACTCTCTGGGGCCAACGTCCTGACTTTC. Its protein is CARKSWTGKLSGANVLTF.

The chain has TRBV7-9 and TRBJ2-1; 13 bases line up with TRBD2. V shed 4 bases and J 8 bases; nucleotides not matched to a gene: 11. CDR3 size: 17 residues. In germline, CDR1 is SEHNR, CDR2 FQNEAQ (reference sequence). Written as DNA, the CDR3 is TGTGCCAGCAGCTATCCATCGGGACTAGCGGGATCGCATGAGCAGTTCTTC. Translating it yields CASSYPSGLAGSHEQFF.

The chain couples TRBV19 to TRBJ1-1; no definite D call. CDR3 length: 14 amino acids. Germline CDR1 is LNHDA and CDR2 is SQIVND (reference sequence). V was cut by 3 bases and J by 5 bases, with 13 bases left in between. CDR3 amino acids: CASSISLGGTEAFF. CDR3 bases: TGTGCCAGTAGTATCAGTCTTGGAGGGACTGAAGCTTTCTTT.

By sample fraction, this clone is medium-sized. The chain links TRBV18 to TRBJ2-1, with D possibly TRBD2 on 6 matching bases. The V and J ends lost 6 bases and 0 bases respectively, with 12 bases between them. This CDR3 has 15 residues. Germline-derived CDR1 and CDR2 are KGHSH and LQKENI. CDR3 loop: CASSQPGDSYNEQFF. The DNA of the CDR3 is TGTGCCAGCTCCCAGCCGGGGGACTCCTACAATGAGCAGTTCTTC.

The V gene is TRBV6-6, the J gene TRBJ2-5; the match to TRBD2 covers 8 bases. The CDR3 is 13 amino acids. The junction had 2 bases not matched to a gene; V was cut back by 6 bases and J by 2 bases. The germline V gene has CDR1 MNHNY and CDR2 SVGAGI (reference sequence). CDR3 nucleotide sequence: TGTGCCAGCAGCCGGGGGGGACAAGAGACCCAGTACTTC. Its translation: CASSRGGQETQYF.

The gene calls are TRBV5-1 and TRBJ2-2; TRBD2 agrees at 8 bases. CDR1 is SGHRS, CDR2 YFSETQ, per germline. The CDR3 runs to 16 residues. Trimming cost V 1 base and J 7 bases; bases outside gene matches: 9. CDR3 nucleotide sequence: TGCGCCAGCAGCTTGAGAGCGGGAGTCGGGAACGGGGAGCTGTTTTTT. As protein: CASSLRAGVGNGELFF.

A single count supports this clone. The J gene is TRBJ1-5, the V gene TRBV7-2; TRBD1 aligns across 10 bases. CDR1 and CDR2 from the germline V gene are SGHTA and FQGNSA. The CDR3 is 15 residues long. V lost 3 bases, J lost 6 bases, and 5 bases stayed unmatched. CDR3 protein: CASSLTGGSVQPQHF. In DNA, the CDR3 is TGTGCCAGCAGCTTGACAGGGGGCTCAGTTCAGCCCCAGCATTTT.

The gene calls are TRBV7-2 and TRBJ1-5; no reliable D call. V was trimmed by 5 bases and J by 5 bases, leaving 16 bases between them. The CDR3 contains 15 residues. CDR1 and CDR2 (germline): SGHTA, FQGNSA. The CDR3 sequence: CASSPAGYADQPQHF. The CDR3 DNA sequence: TGTGCCAGCAGCCCGGCCGGGTACGCGGATCAGCCCCAGCATTTT.

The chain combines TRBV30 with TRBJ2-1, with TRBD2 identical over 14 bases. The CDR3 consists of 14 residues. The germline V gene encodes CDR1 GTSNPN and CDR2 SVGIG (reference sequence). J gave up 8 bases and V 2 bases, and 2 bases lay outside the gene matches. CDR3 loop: CAWSRLAGGDEQFF. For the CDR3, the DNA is TGTGCCTGGAGTCGACTAGCGGGAGGGGATGAGCAGTTCTTC.

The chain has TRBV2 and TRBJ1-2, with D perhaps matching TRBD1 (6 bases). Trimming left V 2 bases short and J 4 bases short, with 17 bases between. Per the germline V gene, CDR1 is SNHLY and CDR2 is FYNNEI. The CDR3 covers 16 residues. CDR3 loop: CASSEWRGGEVYGYTF. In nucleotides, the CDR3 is TGTGCCAGCAGTGAATGGAGAGGGGGGGAAGTCTATGGCTACACCTTC.

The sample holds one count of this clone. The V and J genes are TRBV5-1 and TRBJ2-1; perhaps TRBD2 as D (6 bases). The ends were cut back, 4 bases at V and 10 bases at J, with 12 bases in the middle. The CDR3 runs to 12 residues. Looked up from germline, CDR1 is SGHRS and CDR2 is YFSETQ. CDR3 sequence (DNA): TGCGCCAGCAGCGCAGCTAGCGCGGAGCAGTTCTTC. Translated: CASSAASAEQFF.

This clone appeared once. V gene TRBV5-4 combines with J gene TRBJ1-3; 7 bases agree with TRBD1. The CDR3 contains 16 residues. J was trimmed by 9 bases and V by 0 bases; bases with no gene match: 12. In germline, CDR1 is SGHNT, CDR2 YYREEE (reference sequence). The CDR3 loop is CASSLDFGGGGGTIYF. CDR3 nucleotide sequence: TGTGCCAGCAGCTTGGATTTCGGCGGAGGGGGCGGCACCATATATTTT.

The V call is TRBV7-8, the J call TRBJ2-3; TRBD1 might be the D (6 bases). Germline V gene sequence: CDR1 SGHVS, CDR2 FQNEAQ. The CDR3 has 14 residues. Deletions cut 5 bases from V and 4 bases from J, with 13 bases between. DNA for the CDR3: TGTGCCAGCAGCCCTGGACAGCGCGCAGATACGCAGTATTTT. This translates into CASSPGQRADTQYF.

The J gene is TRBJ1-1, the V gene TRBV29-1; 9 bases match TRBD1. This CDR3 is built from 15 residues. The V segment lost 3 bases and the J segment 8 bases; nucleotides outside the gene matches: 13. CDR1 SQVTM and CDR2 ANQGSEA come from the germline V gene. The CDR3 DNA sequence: TGCAGCGTTGATACAGGGGGCCGGGCGCGCCCCGAAGCTTTCTTT. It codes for CSVDTGGRARPEAFF.

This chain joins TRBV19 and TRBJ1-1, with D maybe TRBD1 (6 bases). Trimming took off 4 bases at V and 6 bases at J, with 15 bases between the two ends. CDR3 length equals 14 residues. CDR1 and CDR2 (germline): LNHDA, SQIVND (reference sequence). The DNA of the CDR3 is TGTGCCAGTAGTAGGACAGCGGTCGTCGCTGAAGCTTTCTTT. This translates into CASSRTAVVAEAFF. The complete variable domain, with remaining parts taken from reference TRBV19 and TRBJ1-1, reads DGGITQSPKYLFRKEGQNVTLSCEQNLNHDAMYWYRQDPGQGLRLIYYSQIVNDFQKGDIAEGYSVSREKKESFPLTVTSAQKNPTAFYLCASSRTAVVAEAFFGQGTRLTVV.

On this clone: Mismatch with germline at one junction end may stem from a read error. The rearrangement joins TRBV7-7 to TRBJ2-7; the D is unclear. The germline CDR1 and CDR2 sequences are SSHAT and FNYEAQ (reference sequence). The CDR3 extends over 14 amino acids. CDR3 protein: CASSLGMGLYEQYF. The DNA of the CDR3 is TGTGCTAGCAGCTTAGGAATGGGCCTCTACGAGCAGTACTTC.

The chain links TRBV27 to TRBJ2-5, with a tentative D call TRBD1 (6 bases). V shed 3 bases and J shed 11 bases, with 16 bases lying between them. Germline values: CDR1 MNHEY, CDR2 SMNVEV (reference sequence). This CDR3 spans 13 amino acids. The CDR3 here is CASSFKESGQQYF. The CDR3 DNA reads TGTGCCAGCAGTTTTAAAGAATCGGGACAACAGTACTTC.

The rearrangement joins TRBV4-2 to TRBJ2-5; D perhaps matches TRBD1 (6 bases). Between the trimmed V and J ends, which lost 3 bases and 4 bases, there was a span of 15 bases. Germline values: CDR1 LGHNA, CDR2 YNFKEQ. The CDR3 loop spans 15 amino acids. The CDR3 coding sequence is TGTGCCAGCAGCCAGCGGGCAGGGGTGTCAGAGACCCAGTACTTC. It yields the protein CASSQRAGVSETQYF.